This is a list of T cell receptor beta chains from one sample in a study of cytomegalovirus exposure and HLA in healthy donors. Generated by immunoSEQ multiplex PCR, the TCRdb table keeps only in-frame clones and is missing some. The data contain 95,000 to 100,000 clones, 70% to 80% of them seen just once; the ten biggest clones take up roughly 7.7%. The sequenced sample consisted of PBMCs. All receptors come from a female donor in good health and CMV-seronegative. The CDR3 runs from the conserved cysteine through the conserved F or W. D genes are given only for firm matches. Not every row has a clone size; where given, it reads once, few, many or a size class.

CASRPTGAYTEAFF | TGTGCCAGCAGGCCGACAGGGGCCTACACTGAAGCTTTCTTT | TRBJ1-1 | TRBV6-1 | TRBD1 | .
CASRDTPNSYEQYF | TGTGCCAGCAGGGACACCCCGAACAGCTACGAGCAGTACTTC | TRBJ2-7 | TRBV2 | . | .
CASSRQETYEQYF | TGTGCCAGCAGCCGACAGGAAACCTACGAGCAGTACTTC | TRBJ2-7 | TRBV6-5 | . | few
CASSFRDRGRYEQYF | TGTGCCAGCAGTTTCCGGGACAGGGGTAGATACGAGCAGTACTTC | TRBJ2-7 | TRBV27 | TRBD1 | few
CASSPAHDRAEKLFF | TGTGCCAGCAGCCCCGCACACGACAGGGCTGAAAAACTGTTTTTT | TRBJ1-4 | TRBV28 | TRBD1 | once
CASSFAYRVSGTFYGYTF | TGTGCCAGCAGCTTCGCCTACAGGGTTTCCGGGACCTTCTATGGCTACACCTTC | TRBJ1-2 | TRBV7-2 | . | .
CASSSAGFQPQHF | TGTGCCAGCAGTTCCGCAGGGTTTCAGCCCCAGCATTTT | TRBJ1-5 | TRBV28 | . | few
CASSEIGQGHNSPLHF | TGTGCCAGCAGTGAAATCGGGCAGGGGCATAATTCACCCCTCCACTTT | TRBJ1-6 | TRBV2 | . | .
CASSQDEGYRKYF | TGTGCCAGCAGCCAAGATGAGGGTTATCGAAAGTACTTC | TRBJ2-7 | TRBV4-2 | . | few
CASSPRRTGNTIYF | TGTGCCAGCAGCCCCCGGCGGACTGGAAACACCATATATTTT | TRBJ1-3 | TRBV6-5 | . | .
CASSSPDRERLRPNQPQHF | TGTGCCAGCAGTTCCCCGGACAGGGAAAGGCTACGGCCGAATCAGCCCCAGCATTTT | TRBJ1-5 | TRBV28 | TRBD1 | .
CATSGGRGLPLSNQPQHF | TGTGCCACCTCTGGAGGCAGGGGCCTTCCCCTAAGCAATCAGCCCCAGCATTTT | TRBJ1-5 | TRBV19 | . | .
CASSLVWTSGGISTDTQYF | TGTGCCAGCAGCTTAGTGTGGACTAGCGGGGGTATAAGCACAGATACGCAGTATTTT | TRBJ2-3 | TRBV7-9 | TRBD2 | .
CASTTSSRGTEAFF | TGTGCCAGCACCACCAGTTCCAGGGGCACTGAAGCTTTCTTT | TRBJ1-1 | TRBV6-5 | . | .
CASSSYRPINEQYF | TGTGCCAGCAGCTCCTACCGCCCAATAAACGAGCAGTACTTC | TRBJ2-7 | TRBV5-8 | . | .
CAWGASRGGYTF | TGTGCCTGGGGGGCTTCCCGTGGTGGCTACACCTTC | TRBJ1-2 | TRBV30 | . | .
CASSPRDSLGTDTQYF | TGTGCCAGCAGCCCCCGGGACAGTCTAGGCACAGATACGCAGTATTTT | TRBJ2-3 | TRBV5-4 | TRBD1 | few
CASSVEGASPLHF | TGTGCCAGCAGCGTAGAGGGGGCTTCACCCCTCCACTTT | TRBJ1-6 | TRBV9 | TRBD1 | once
CASSPSDRGTRGYTF | TGTGCCAGCAGCCCATCGGACAGGGGGACGAGAGGCTACACCTTC | TRBJ1-2 | TRBV6-1 | TRBD1 | .
CATIAPGTGGNTQYF | TGTGCCACCATCGCACCCGGGACAGGGGGAAATACGCAGTATTTT | TRBJ2-3 | TRBV28 | TRBD1 | .
CASSLSGAERGYPSDTQYF | TGTGCCAGCAGTTTATCTGGGGCTGAAAGGGGGTATCCGTCCGATACGCAGTATTTT | TRBJ2-3 | TRBV27 | . | .
CASSPSGLAGLNNEQFF | TGTGCCAGCAGCCCATCTGGGCTAGCGGGGTTAAACAATGAGCAGTTCTTC | TRBJ2-1 | TRBV4-2 | TRBD2 | .
CASRRVQGFHEQYF | TGCGCCAGCAGGAGGGTCCAGGGGTTCCACGAGCAGTACTTC | TRBJ2-7 | TRBV5-1 | . | .